These T cell receptor beta chains were read from a single sample in a study of blood T cell repertoires in COVID-19. Sequenced by immunoSEQ multiplex PCR; TCRdb stores in-frame clones only, minus some. The table lists more than 150,000 clones, over 75% of them singletons. The material sequenced was peripheral blood. The receptor source for this set is a woman at least 80 years old with acute or convalescent COVID-19. The CDR3 runs from the conserved cysteine through the conserved F or W. A D gene is named only where the DNA matches it firmly. Rows give clone size only sometimes, using once, few, many, or a class for an expanded clone.

J gene: TRBJ2-7
V gene: TRBV12-3/TRBV12-4
D gene: NA
clone size: NA
CDR3 protein: CASSATRVYEQYF
CDR3 DNA: TGTGCCAGCAGTGCCACCCGCGTCTACGAGCAGTACTTC

J gene: TRBJ1-6
V gene: TRBV21-1
D gene: NA
clone size: NA
CDR3 protein: CASSLKIGGVLPGNSPLHF
CDR3 DNA: TGTGCCAGCAGCTTGAAAATCGGCGGGGTTCTACCTGGGAATTCACCCCTCCACTTT

J gene: TRBJ1-1
V gene: TRBV20-1
D gene: NA
clone size: NA
CDR3 protein: CSASGGRNTEAFF
CDR3 DNA: TGCAGCGCTAGTGGGGGGCGGAACACTGAAGCTTTCTTT

J gene: TRBJ1-1
V gene: TRBV6-7
D gene: NA
clone size: NA
CDR3 protein: CASSERVNTEAFF
CDR3 DNA: TGTGCCAGCAGTGAGAGGGTGAACACTGAAGCTTTCTTT

J gene: TRBJ2-7
V gene: TRBV19
D gene: TRBD1
clone size: NA
CDR3 protein: CASSRRTGGGYEQYF
CDR3 DNA: TGTGCCAGTAGTCGCCGGACAGGGGGTGGCTACGAGCAGTACTTC

J gene: TRBJ1-5
V gene: TRBV27
D gene: NA
clone size: NA
CDR3 protein: CASSRLGREPQHF
CDR3 DNA: TGTGCCAGCTCCCGCCTTGGTCGGGAGCCCCAGCATTTT

J gene: TRBJ1-6
V gene: TRBV12-3/TRBV12-4
D gene: NA
clone size: NA
CDR3 protein: CASSGPMGSPLHF
CDR3 DNA: TGTGCCAGCAGTGGTCCGATGGGCTCACCCCTCCACTTT

J gene: TRBJ1-5
V gene: TRBV5-6
D gene: NA
clone size: NA
CDR3 protein: CASSRGGVSNQPQHF
CDR3 DNA: TGTGCCAGCAGCCGGGGTGGGGTTAGCAATCAGCCCCAGCATTTT

J gene: TRBJ2-7
V gene: TRBV14
D gene: NA
clone size: NA
CDR3 protein: CASSQGQGHYEQYF
CDR3 DNA: TGTGCCAGCAGCCAAGGCCAGGGTCACTACGAGCAGTACTTC

J gene: TRBJ2-7
V gene: TRBV3-1/TRBV3-2
D gene: TRBD1
clone size: NA
CDR3 protein: CASSQDWTGDEQYF
CDR3 DNA: TGTGCCAGCAGCCAAGATTGGACAGGGGACGAGCAGTACTTC

J gene: TRBJ2-3
V gene: TRBV6-2/TRBV6-3
D gene: TRBD2
clone size: few
CDR3 protein: CASSYRGLAGRYF
CDR3 DNA: TGTGCCAGCAGTTACCGGGGACTAGCGGGGCGGTATTTT

J gene: TRBJ2-7
V gene: TRBV9
D gene: TRBD2
clone size: once
CDR3 protein: CASSTHASGMYEQYF
CDR3 DNA: TGTGCCAGCAGCACACACGCTAGCGGGATGTACGAGCAGTACTTC

J gene: TRBJ1-4
V gene: TRBV6-1
D gene: NA
clone size: NA
CDR3 protein: CASSEPGGIHEKLFF
CDR3 DNA: TGTGCCAGCAGTGAACCGGGAGGGATCCATGAAAAACTGTTTTTT

J gene: TRBJ1-1
V gene: TRBV14
D gene: NA
clone size: NA
CDR3 protein: CASSPIRGTEAFF
CDR3 DNA: TGTGCCAGCAGCCCGATCCGGGGAACTGAAGCTTTCTTT

J gene: TRBJ1-1
V gene: TRBV10-3
D gene: NA
clone size: few
CDR3 protein: CATCYTVSGDTEAFF
CDR3 DNA: TGTGCCACTTGCTACACGGTCTCCGGAGACACTGAAGCTTTCTTT

J gene: TRBJ2-7
V gene: TRBV11-2
D gene: NA
clone size: NA
CDR3 protein: CASSLVGANYEQYF
CDR3 DNA: TGTGCCAGCAGCTTAGTGGGGGCTAACTACGAGCAGTACTTC

J gene: TRBJ2-7
V gene: TRBV5-4
D gene: TRBD2
clone size: once
CDR3 protein: CASSSQTSGAYEQYF
CDR3 DNA: TGTGCCAGCAGCTCACAGACTAGCGGAGCCTACGAGCAGTACTTC

J gene: TRBJ2-1
V gene: TRBV6-4
D gene: TRBD2
clone size: NA
CDR3 protein: CAILKREGCNEQFF
CDR3 DNA: TGTGCCATTCTCAAGCGGGAGGGCTGCAATGAGCAGTTCTTC

J gene: TRBJ2-1
V gene: TRBV5-1
D gene: TRBD1
clone size: NA
CDR3 protein: CASSVLRDSYNEQFF
CDR3 DNA: TGCGCCAGCAGCGTCCTCCGGGACAGTTACAATGAGCAGTTCTTC

J gene: TRBJ2-7
V gene: TRBV2
D gene: TRBD2
clone size: NA
CDR3 protein: CASSEGPSGAHYEQYF
CDR3 DNA: TGTGCCAGCAGTGAAGGTCCAAGCGGGGCCCACTACGAGCAGTACTTC

J gene: TRBJ2-3
V gene: TRBV6-5
D gene: NA
clone size: NA
CDR3 protein: CASRADSTDTQYF
CDR3 DNA: TGTGCCAGCAGGGCAGATAGCACAGATACGCAGTATTTT

J gene: TRBJ2-3
V gene: TRBV18
D gene: NA
clone size: once
CDR3 protein: CASSPRTSTDTQYF
CDR3 DNA: TGTGCCAGCTCACCAAGGACTTCCACAGATACGCAGTATTTT

J gene: TRBJ2-5
V gene: TRBV5-5
D gene: NA
clone size: NA
CDR3 protein: CASSQLRRETQYF
CDR3 DNA: TGTGCCAGCAGCCAACTCAGGAGGGAGACCCAGTACTTC

J gene: TRBJ1-3
V gene: TRBV6-5
D gene: NA
clone size: NA
CDR3 protein: CASSYDGSSGNTIYF
CDR3 DNA: TGTGCCAGCAGTTACGATGGCAGCTCTGGAAACACCATATATTTT

J gene: TRBJ2-7
V gene: TRBV30
D gene: NA
clone size: NA
CDR3 protein: CAWSDRRVLNEQYF
CDR3 DNA: TGTGCCTGGAGTGACCGCAGGGTTTTGAACGAGCAGTACTTC

J gene: TRBJ2-2
V gene: TRBV7-2
D gene: NA
clone size: NA
CDR3 protein: CASSLVWQNTGELFF
CDR3 DNA: TGTGCCAGCAGCTTAGTGTGGCAGAACACCGGGGAGCTGTTTTTT

J gene: TRBJ2-5
V gene: TRBV19
D gene: TRBD1
clone size: NA
CDR3 protein: CASSIGLQGVKETQYF
CDR3 DNA: TGTGCCAGTAGTATAGGGCTACAGGGGGTTAAAGAGACCCAGTACTTC

J gene: TRBJ2-5
V gene: TRBV19
D gene: NA
clone size: NA
CDR3 protein: CASNQGGTQYF
CDR3 DNA: TGTGCCAGTAACCAGGGAGGGACCCAGTACTTC

J gene: TRBJ2-4
V gene: TRBV7-8
D gene: NA
clone size: NA
CDR3 protein: CASSLAGQDIQYF
CDR3 DNA: TGTGCCAGCAGCCTCGCTGGACAAGACATTCAGTACTTC

J gene: TRBJ1-2
V gene: TRBV14
D gene: NA
clone size: NA
CDR3 protein: CASSQGPGGRNYGYTF
CDR3 DNA: TGTGCCAGCAGCCAAGGTCCTGGGGGCAGGAACTATGGCTACACCTTC

J gene: TRBJ2-2
V gene: TRBV7-8
D gene: TRBD2
clone size: NA
CDR3 protein: CASSLVVAGGPNTGELFF
CDR3 DNA: TGTGCCAGCAGCTTAGTAGTAGCGGGAGGGCCGAACACCGGGGAGCTGTTTTTT

J gene: TRBJ2-3
V gene: TRBV27
D gene: NA
clone size: NA
CDR3 protein: CASSPLAGEDTQYF
CDR3 DNA: TGTGCCAGCAGTCCCCTAGCAGGGGAAGATACGCAGTATTTT

J gene: TRBJ2-7
V gene: TRBV27
D gene: NA
clone size: NA
CDR3 protein: CASSLRFPFGEQYF
CDR3 DNA: TGTGCCAGCAGTTTACGGTTCCCCTTTGGCGAGCAGTACTTC

J gene: TRBJ1-4
V gene: TRBV5-3
D gene: NA
clone size: NA
CDR3 protein: CARSLEGGAEKLFF
CDR3 DNA: TGTGCCAGAAGCTTGGAAGGGGGAGCTGAAAAACTGTTTTTT

J gene: TRBJ2-7
V gene: TRBV3-1/TRBV3-2
D gene: TRBD2
clone size: NA
CDR3 protein: CASSQLGTSSYEQYF
CDR3 DNA: TGTGCCAGCAGCCAGCTGGGGACTAGCAGCTACGAGCAGTACTTC

J gene: TRBJ1-1
V gene: TRBV6-5
D gene: TRBD1
clone size: NA
CDR3 protein: CASRRTGGTEAFF
CDR3 DNA: TGTGCCAGCAGACGAACAGGGGGCACTGAAGCTTTCTTT

J gene: TRBJ2-1
V gene: TRBV7-6
D gene: NA
clone size: NA
CDR3 protein: CASSRQVFNSYNEQFF
CDR3 DNA: TGTGCCAGCAGCCGACAGGTCTTTAACTCCTACAATGAGCAGTTCTTC

J gene: TRBJ2-7
V gene: TRBV7-9
D gene: TRBD2
clone size: NA
CDR3 protein: CASSLTSGLLGEQYF
CDR3 DNA: TGTGCCAGCAGCTTAACTAGCGGGTTACTAGGAGAGCAGTACTTC

J gene: TRBJ2-7
V gene: TRBV9
D gene: NA
clone size: few
CDR3 protein: CASSVEGPSSYEQYF
CDR3 DNA: TGTGCCAGCAGCGTAGAGGGGCCGAGCTCCTACGAGCAGTACTTC

J gene: TRBJ2-1
V gene: TRBV19
D gene: TRBD1
clone size: NA
CDR3 protein: CASSTGTGGHNEQFF
CDR3 DNA: TGTGCCAGTAGTACAGGGACAGGGGGCCATAATGAGCAGTTCTTC

J gene: TRBJ2-2
V gene: TRBV19
D gene: NA
clone size: few
CDR3 protein: CASLDYQNTGELFF
CDR3 DNA: TGTGCCAGCTTGGACTACCAGAACACCGGGGAGCTGTTTTTT

J gene: TRBJ1-6
V gene: TRBV10-3
D gene: TRBD1
clone size: NA
CDR3 protein: CAISSGTGDSPLHF
CDR3 DNA: TGTGCCATCAGTTCCGGGACAGGGGATTCACCCCTCCACTTT

J gene: TRBJ2-5
V gene: TRBV7-2
D gene: TRBD2
clone size: NA
CDR3 protein: CASSQDSYGRGAEGTQYF
CDR3 DNA: TGTGCCAGCAGCCAGGACTCCTACGGGAGGGGGGCGGAGGGGACCCAGTACTTC

J gene: TRBJ2-1
V gene: TRBV19
D gene: NA
clone size: NA
CDR3 protein: CASSSGFAYNEQFF
CDR3 DNA: TGTGCCAGTAGTAGCGGGTTTGCATACAATGAGCAGTTCTTC

J gene: TRBJ2-2
V gene: TRBV24-1
D gene: NA
clone size: NA
CDR3 protein: CATSDPARGTNTGELFF
CDR3 DNA: TGTGCCACCAGTGACCCAGCAAGGGGAACAAACACCGGGGAGCTGTTTTTT

J gene: TRBJ1-2
V gene: TRBV25-1
D gene: NA
clone size: NA
CDR3 protein: CASSSYLSGGYTF
CDR3 DNA: TGTGCCAGCAGCTCATACTTAAGCGGAGGCTACACCTTC

J gene: TRBJ2-3
V gene: TRBV5-1
D gene: TRBD2
clone size: few
CDR3 protein: CASSLARTSGADTQYF
CDR3 DNA: TGCGCCAGCAGCTTGGCCCGGACTAGCGGGGCAGATACGCAGTATTTT

J gene: TRBJ1-2
V gene: TRBV7-8
D gene: NA
clone size: NA
CDR3 protein: CASSLISQGLYMNYGYTF
CDR3 DNA: TGTGCCAGCAGCTTAATCTCGCAGGGACTCTATATGAACTATGGCTACACCTTC